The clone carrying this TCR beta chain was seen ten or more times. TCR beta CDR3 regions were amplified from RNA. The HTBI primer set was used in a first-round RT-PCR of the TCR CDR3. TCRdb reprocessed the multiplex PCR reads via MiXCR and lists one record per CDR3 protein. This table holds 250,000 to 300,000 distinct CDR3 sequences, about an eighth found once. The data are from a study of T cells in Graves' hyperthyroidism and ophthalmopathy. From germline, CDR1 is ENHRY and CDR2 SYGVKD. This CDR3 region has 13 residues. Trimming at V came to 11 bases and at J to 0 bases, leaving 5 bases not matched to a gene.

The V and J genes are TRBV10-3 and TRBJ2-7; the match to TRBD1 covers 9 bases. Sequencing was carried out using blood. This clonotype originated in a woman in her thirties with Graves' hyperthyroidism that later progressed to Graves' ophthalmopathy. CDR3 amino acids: CAVTGGASYEQYF. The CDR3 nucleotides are TGTGCCGTAACAGGGGGCGCCTCCTACGAGCAGTACTTC.